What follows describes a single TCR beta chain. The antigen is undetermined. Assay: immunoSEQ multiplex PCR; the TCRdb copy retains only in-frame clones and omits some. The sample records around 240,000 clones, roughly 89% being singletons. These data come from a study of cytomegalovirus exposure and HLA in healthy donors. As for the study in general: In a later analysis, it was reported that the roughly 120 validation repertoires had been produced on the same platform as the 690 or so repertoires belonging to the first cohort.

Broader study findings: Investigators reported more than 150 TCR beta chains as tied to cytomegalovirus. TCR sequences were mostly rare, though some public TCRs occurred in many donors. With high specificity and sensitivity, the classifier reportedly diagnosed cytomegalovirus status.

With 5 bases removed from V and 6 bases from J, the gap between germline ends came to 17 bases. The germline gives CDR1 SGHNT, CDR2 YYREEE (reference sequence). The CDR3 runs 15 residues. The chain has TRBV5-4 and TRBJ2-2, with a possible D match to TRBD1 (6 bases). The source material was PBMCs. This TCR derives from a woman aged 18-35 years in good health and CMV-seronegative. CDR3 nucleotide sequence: TGTGCCAGCAGTTACCCGAAACAGGGCGCCGGGGAGCTGTTTTTT. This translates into CASSYPKQGAGELFF. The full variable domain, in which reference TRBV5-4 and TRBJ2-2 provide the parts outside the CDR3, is ETGVTQSPTHLIKTRGQQVTLRCSSQSGHNTVSWYQQALGQGPQFIFQYYREEENGRGNFPPRFSGLQFPNYSSELNVNALELDDSALYLCASSYPKQGAGELFFGEGSRLTVL.